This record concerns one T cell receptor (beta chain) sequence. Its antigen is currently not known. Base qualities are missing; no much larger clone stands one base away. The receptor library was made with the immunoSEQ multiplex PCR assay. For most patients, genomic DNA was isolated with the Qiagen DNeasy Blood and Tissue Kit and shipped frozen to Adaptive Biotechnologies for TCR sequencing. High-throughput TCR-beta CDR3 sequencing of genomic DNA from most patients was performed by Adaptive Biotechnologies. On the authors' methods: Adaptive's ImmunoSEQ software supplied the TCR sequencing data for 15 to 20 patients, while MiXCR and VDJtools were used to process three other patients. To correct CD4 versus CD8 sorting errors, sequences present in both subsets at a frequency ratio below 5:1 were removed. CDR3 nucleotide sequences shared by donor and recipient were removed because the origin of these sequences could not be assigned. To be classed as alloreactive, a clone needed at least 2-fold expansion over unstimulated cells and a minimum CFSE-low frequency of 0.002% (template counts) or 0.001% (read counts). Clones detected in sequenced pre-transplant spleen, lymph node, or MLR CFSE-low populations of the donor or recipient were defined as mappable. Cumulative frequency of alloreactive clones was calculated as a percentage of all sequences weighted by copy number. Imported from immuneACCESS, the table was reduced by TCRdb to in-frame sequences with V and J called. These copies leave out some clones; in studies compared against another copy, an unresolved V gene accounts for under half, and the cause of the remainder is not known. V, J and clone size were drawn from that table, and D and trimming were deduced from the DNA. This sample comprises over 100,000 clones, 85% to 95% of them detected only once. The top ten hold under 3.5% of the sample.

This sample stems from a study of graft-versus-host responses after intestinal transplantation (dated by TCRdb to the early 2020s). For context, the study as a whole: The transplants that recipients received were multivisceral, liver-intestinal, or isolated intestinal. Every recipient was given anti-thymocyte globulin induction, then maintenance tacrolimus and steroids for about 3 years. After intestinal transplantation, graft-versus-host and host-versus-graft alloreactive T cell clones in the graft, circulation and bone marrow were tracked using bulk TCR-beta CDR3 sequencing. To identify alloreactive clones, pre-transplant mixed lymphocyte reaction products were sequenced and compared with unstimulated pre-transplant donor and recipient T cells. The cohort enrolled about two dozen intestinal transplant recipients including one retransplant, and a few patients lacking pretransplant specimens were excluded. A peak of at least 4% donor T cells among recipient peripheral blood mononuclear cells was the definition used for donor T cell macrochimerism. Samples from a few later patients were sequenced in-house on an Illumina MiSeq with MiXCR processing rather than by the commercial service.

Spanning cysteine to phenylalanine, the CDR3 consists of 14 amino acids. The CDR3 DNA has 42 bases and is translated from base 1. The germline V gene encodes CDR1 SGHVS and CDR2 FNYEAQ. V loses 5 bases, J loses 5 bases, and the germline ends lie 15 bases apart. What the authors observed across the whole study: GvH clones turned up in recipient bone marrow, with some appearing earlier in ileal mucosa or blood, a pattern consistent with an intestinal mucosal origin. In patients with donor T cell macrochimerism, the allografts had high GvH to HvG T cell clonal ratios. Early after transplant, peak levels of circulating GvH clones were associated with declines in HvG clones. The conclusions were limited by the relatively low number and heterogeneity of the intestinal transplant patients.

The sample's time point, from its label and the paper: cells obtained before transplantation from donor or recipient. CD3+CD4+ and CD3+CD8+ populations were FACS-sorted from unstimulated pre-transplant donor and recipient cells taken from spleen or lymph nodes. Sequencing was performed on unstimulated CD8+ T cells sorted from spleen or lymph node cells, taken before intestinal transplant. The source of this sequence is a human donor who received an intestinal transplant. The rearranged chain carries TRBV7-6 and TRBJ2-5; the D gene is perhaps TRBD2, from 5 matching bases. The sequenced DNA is TGTGCCAGCAGCCCAGATCGACCGGGGGAGACCCAGTACTTC. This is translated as CASSPDRPGETQYF.